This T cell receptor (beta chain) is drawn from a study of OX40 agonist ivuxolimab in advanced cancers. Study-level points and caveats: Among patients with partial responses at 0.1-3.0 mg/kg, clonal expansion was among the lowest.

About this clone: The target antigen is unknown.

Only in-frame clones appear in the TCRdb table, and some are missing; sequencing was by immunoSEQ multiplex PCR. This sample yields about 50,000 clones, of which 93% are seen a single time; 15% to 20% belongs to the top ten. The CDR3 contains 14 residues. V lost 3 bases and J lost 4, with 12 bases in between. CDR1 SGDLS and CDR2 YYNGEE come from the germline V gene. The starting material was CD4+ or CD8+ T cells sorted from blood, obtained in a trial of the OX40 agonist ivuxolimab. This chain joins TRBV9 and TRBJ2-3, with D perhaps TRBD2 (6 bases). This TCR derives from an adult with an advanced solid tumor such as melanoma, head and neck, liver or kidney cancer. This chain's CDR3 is CASSASGRADTQYF. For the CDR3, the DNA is TGTGCCAGCAGCGCGAGCGGGCGCGCAGATACGCAGTATTTT.